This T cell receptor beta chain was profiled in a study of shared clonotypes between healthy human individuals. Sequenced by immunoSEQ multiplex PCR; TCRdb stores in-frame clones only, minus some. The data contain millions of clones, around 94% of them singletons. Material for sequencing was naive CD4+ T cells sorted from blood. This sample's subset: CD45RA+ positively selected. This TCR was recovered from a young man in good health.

The CDR3 loop is CAIRTGASDTQYF. CDR3 DNA: TGTGCCATCAGAACCGGCGCATCAGATACGCAGTATTTT. The chain has TRBV10-3 and TRBJ2-3; D gene ambiguous. Trimming took off 6 bases at V and 4 bases at J, with 11 bases between the two ends. The CDR3 totals 13 residues. In germline, CDR1 is ENHRY, CDR2 SYGVKD.